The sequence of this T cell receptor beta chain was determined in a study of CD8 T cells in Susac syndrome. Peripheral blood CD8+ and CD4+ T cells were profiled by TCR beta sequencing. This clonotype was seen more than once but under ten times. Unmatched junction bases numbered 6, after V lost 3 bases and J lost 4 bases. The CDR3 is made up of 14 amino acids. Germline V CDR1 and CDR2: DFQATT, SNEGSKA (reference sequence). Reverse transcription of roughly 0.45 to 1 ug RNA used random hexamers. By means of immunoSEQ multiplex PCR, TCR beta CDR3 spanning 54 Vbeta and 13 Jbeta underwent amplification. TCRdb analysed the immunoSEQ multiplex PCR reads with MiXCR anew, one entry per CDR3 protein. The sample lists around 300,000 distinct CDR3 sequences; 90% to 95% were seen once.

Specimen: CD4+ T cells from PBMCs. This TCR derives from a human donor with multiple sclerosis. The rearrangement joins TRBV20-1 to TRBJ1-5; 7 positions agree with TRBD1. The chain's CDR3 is CSARAPGGNQPQHF. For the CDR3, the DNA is TGCAGTGCTAGGGCGCCAGGGGGGAATCAGCCCCAGCATTTT.